Listed below are T cell receptor beta chains from one sample, sequenced in a study of blood T cell repertoires in COVID-19. Generated by immunoSEQ multiplex PCR, the TCRdb table keeps only in-frame clones and is missing some. The profile shows 250,000 to 300,000 clones, 70% to 90% of them singletons. Sequencing was performed on peripheral blood. The origin of the receptors is a woman in her seventies with acute or convalescent COVID-19. CDR3s include the opening cysteine and the closing phenylalanine or tryptophan. The order of the fields is D gene, J gene, V gene, clone size, CDR3 DNA, CDR3 protein. A D gene is named only where the DNA matches it firmly. For some rows the clone size is stated as once, few or many, or as a class when expanded; others skip it.

>NA|TRBJ1-4|TRBV7-9|few
TGTGCCAGCAGCCCGAGGGCGGGTAATGAAAAACTGTTTTTT
CASSPRAGNEKLFF
>TRBD1|TRBJ2-7|TRBV7-8|NA
TGTGCCAGCAGCTCCTACGGGGACAGTATTAACTACGAGCAGTACTTC
CASSSYGDSINYEQYF
>NA|TRBJ1-1|TRBV3-1/TRBV3-2|NA
TGTGCCAGCAGCCAGGGGACCGCGGGAAGGGCTTTCTTT
CASSQGTAGRAFF
>NA|TRBJ2-2|TRBV5-1|NA
TGCGCCAGCAGCTTGAGTGGGACTCGCAACACCGGGGAGCTGTTTTTT
CASSLSGTRNTGELFF
>NA|TRBJ1-1|TRBV5-4|NA
TGTGCCAGCAGCTTGGACCCCACAGGTAACACTGAAGCTTTCTTT
CASSLDPTGNTEAFF
>TRBD2|TRBJ2-1|TRBV13|few
TGTGCCAGCAGCCCAGATGGGTCCGGGGGGTCCTACAATGAGCAGTTCTTC
CASSPDGSGGSYNEQFF
>NA|TRBJ1-2|TRBV5-1|NA
TGCGCCAGCAGCTTGGTTGCAGACTATGGCTACACCTTC
CASSLVADYGYTF
>TRBD2|TRBJ2-3|TRBV19|NA
TGTGCCAGTAGTAGGCGAATAGCGGGGGGGTCCGGGCCAGATACGCAGTATTTT
CASSRRIAGGSGPDTQYF
>TRBD1|TRBJ1-1|TRBV9|NA
TGTGCCAGCAGCGCATCAGGGGGTTCGGGCACTGAAGCTTTCTTT
CASSASGGSGTEAFF
>TRBD1|TRBJ1-6|TRBV30|NA
TGTGCCTGGCAGGGGGCGGATAATTCACCCCTCCACTTT
CAWQGADNSPLHF
>NA|TRBJ1-1|TRBV6-6|NA
TGTGCCAGCAGTGCAAGCGCTGGAGCTTTCTTT
CASSASAGAFF
>NA|TRBJ1-1|TRBV5-5|NA
TGTGCCAGCAGCTTCTCGGCAGGGTTCGGGCACACTGAAGCTTTCTTT
CASSFSAGFGHTEAFF
>NA|TRBJ2-2|TRBV4-2|NA
TGTGCCAGCAGCCAACAGACGGGAGAAAACACCGGGGAGCTGTTTTTT
CASSQQTGENTGELFF
>NA|TRBJ2-4|TRBV3-1/TRBV3-2|NA
TGTGCCAGCAGCCAGGACTACCTAGTCAAAAACATTCAGTACTTC
CASSQDYLVKNIQYF
>NA|TRBJ1-1|TRBV7-3|NA
TGTGCCAGCAGCCCGGGACATTCTAACACTGAAGCTTTCTTT
CASSPGHSNTEAFF